This T cell receptor beta chain appears in the sequencing data of a study of molecular identifiers for immune sequencing clone quantification. This clonotype was observed many times. From the PCR reads, TCRdb called clonotypes with MiXCR, one entry per CDR3 protein. This table has tens of thousands of distinct CDR3 sequences, about 20% appearing once. The CDR3 covers 13 residues. V lost 0 bases to trimming and J lost 3 bases, with 9 bases between them. The germline gives CDR1 DFQATT, CDR2 SNEGSKA (reference sequence). The source is a human donor in good health. Some libraries in this study had Jurkat cell RNA spiked in. Material: naive CD8+ T cells from blood, with Jurkat cell RNA spiked in. Subset specified: FACS-sorted CD8+CD4-CCR7+CD45RA+ naive T cells. The chain employs TRBV20-1 and TRBJ2-7; maybe TRBD2 (5 bases). CDR3 residues: CSARDAGNYEQYF. In DNA, the CDR3 is TGCAGTGCTAGAGACGCCGGGAACTACGAGCAGTACTTC.